Listed here are 5 T cell receptor beta chains from one sample, sequenced in a study of T cell repertoires in cytomegalovirus infection. TCRdb recomputed calls from the reads with MiXCR, one row per CDR3 protein. Of some 240,000 distinct CDR3 sequences in the sample, approximately 15% were seen once. Sequences were obtained from CD8+ T cells from PBMCs. These receptors were obtained from a human donor in good health (CMV status not recorded). Some clones in this sample may be carry-over from other donors' samples.

This clonotype has a count of ten or more. The chain is built from TRBV6-2 or TRBV6-3 and TRBJ2-7, with D perhaps given as TRBD1 or TRBD2 (5 bases each). Germline V gives CDR1 MNHEY, CDR2 SVGEGT. This CDR3 region has 14 residues. V was clipped by 3 bases and J by 6 bases, with 15 bases between them. CDR3 amino acids: CASSYAGSITEQYF. The CDR3 coding sequence is TGTGCCAGCAGTTATGCAGGGAGCATAACCGAGCAGTACTTC.

The chain couples TRBV10-3 to TRBJ2-7; 10 nucleotides line up with TRBD2. CDR3 length: 15 amino acids. J lost 3 bases, V lost 3 bases, and 5 bases had no gene match. Per the germline V gene, CDR1 is ENHRY and CDR2 is SYGVKD. The CDR3 bases are TGTGCCATCAGTGATGGGGCTAGCGGGGGCTACGAGCAGTACTTC. This encodes CAISDGASGGYEQYF.

This chain joins TRBV12-3 or TRBV12-4 and TRBJ2-5; perhaps TRBD2 as D (5 bases). Trimming left V 3 bases short and J 5 bases short, with 10 bases between. CDR3 length: 13 amino acids. As DNA, the CDR3 is TGTGCCAGCAGTTTCTTCGGGGATGAGACCCAGTACTTC. It translates to CASSFFGDETQYF.

This clonotype occurred a few times. CDR3 nucleotide sequence: TGTGCCAGCAGCCCCCAGGGGAGGTGGACTGAAGCTTTCTTT. It yields the protein CASSPQGRWTEAFF. V usage is TRBV5-6 and J usage is TRBJ1-1; tentatively, D is TRBD1 (6 bases). The length of the CDR3 is 14 residues. V lost 4 bases, J lost 5 bases, and 15 bases lay in between. The germline V gene encodes CDR1 SGHDT and CDR2 YYEEEE.

The rearrangement links TRBV7-2 to TRBJ2-1, with 12 nucleotides matching TRBD2. V gave up 4 bases and J gave up 6 bases; unmatched junction bases: 19. Germline V gene lookup returns CDR1 SGHTA and CDR2 FQGNSA. CDR3 length equals 20 residues. Here the CDR3 DNA reads TGTGCCAGCAGCTACTCATTGGGGTCTAGCGGGGGGGCCTCTCGCAATGAGCAGTTCTTC. Its protein is CASSYSLGSSGGASRNEQFF.